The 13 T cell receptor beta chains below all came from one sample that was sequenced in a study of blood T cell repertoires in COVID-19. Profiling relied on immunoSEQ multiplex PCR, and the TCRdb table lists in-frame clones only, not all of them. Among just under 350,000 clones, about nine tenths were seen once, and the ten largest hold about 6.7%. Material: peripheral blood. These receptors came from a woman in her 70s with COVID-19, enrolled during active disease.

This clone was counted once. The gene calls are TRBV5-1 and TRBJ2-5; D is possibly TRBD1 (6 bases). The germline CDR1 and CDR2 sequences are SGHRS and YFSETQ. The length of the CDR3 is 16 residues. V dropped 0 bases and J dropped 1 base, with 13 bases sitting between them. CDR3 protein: CASSLGDTTGQETQYF. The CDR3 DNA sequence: TGCGCCAGCAGCTTGGGTGATACGACAGGCCAAGAGACCCAGTACTTC.

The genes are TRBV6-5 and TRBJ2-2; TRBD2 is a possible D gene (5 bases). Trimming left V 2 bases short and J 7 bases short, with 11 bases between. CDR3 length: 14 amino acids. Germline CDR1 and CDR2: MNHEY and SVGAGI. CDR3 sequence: CASSYTRTVGELFF. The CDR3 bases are TGTGCCAGCAGTTACACGAGGACTGTCGGGGAGCTGTTTTTT.

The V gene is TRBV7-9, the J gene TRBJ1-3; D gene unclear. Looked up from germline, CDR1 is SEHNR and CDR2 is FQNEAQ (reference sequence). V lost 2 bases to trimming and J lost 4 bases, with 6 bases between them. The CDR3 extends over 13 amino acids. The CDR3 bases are TGTGCCAGCAGCTTAACACAGGGAAACACCATATATTTT. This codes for CASSLTQGNTIYF.

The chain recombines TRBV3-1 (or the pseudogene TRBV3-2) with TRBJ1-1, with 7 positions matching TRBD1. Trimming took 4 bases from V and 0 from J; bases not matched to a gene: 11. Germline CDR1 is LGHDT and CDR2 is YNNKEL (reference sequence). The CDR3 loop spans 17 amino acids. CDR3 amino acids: CASSLRVAGTVNTEAFF. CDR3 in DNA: TGTGCCAGCAGCCTCCGGGTAGCCGGGACAGTGAACACTGAAGCTTTCTTT.

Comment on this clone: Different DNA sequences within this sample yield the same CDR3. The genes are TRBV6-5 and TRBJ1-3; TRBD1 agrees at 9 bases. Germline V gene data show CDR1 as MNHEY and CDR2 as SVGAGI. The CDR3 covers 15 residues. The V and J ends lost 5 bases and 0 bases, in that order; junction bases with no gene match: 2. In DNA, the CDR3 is TGTGCCAGCAGTCCGGGACAGGGCTCTGGAAACACCATATATTTT. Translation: CASSPGQGSGNTIYF.

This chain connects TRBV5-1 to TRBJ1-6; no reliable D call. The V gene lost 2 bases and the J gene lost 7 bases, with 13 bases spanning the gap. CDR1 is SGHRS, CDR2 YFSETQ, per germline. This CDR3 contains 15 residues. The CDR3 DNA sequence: TGCGCCAGCAGCTTAAAAGACATCCCGAATTCACCCCTCCACTTT. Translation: CASSLKDIPNSPLHF.

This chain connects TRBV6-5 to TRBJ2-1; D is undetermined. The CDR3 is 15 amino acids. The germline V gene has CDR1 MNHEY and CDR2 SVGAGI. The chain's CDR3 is CATASYSSSYNEQFF. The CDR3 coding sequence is TGTGCTACCGCGAGCTATTCGAGCTCCTACAATGAGCAGTTCTTC.

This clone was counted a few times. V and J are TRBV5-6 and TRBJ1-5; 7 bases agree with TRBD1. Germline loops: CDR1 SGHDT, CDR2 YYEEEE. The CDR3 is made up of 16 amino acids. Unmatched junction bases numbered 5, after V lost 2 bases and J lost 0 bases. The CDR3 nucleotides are TGTGCCAGCAGCTTCGGGACAGCCGATAGCAATCAGCCCCAGCATTTT. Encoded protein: CASSFGTADSNQPQHF.

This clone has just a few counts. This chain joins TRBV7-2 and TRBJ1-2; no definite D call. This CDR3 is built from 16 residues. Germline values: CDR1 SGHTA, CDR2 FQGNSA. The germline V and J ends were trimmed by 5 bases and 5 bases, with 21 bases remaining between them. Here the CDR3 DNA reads TGTGCCAGCAGCCCACGAAGCACAGAACCAGCTTATGGCTACACCTTC. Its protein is CASSPRSTEPAYGYTF.

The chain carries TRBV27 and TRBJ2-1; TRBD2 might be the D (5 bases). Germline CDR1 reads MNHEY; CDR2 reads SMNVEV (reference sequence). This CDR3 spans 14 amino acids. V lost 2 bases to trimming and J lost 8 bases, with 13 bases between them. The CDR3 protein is CASSLAQLGHEQFF. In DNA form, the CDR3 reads TGTGCCAGCAGTTTAGCGCAACTAGGACATGAGCAGTTCTTC.

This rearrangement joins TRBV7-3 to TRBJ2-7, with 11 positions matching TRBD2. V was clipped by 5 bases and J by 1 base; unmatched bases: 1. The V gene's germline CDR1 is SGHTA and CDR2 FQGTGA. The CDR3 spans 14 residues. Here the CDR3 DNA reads TGTGCCAGCAGCCCTAGCGGGGGGTCCTACGAGCAGTACTTC. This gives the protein CASSPSGGSYEQYF.

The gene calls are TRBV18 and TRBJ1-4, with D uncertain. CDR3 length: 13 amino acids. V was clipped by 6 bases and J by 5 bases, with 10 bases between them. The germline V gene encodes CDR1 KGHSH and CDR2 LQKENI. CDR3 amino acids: CASSLRENEKLFF. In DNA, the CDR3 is TGTGCCAGCTCGCTCCGGGAAAATGAAAAACTGTTTTTT.

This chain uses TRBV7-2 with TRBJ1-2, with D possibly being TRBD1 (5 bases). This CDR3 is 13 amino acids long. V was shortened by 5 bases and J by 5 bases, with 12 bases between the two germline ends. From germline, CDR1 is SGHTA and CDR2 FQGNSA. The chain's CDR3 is CASSDGRAYGYTF. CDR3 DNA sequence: TGTGCCAGCAGCGACGGCAGGGCATATGGCTACACCTTC.